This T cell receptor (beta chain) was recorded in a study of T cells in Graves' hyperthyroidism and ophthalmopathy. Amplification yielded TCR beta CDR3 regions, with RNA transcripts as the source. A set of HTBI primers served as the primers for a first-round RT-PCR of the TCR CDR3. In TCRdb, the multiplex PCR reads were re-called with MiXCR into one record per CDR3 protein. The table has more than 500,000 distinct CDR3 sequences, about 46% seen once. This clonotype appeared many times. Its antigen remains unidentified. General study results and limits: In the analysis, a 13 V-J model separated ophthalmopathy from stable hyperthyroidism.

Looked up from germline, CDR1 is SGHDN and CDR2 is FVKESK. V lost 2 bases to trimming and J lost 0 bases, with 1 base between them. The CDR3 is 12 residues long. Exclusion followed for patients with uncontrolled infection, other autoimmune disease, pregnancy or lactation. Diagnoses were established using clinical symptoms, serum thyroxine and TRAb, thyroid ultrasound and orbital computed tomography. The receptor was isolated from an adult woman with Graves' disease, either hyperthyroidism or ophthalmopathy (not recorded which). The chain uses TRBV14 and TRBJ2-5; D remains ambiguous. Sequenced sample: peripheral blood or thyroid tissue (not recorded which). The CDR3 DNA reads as TGTGCCAGCAGCCAACACCAAGAGACCCAGTACTTC. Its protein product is CASSQHQETQYF.